Below, 14 T cell receptor beta chains from the same sample are listed, as sequenced in a study of tissue T cells after allogeneic stem cell transplantation. Profiled with immunoSEQ multiplex PCR; TCRdb holds only in-frame clones, not every one. The data show around 8,000 clones, approximately 34% seen once. Noted time point: mouse harvest day 14 after allogeneic transplant. Tail vein injection delivered 10^7 T-cell-depleted bone marrow cells and 10^6 splenic CD5+ T cells. Sequencing was done on a sample of skin. Source of these receptors: a female BALB/c mouse given C57BL/6 T cells with graft-versus-host disease after an allogeneic hematopoietic cell transplant.

Of note for this clone: Genes here carry mouse names. The read comes to an end 1 residue before the CDR3 does, leaving the germline J gene to fill in the end. The chain combines TRBV13-3 with TRBJ1-1; no firm D call. The CDR3 totals 11 residues. V was shortened by 5 bases and J by 0 bases, with 2 bases between the two germline ends. Germline V lookup: CDR1 NNHDY, CDR2 SYVADS. The DNA read from the CDR3 is TGTGCCAGCAGGGCAAACACAGAAGTCTTC. Its translation: CASRANTEVF. The whole CDR3 reads CASRANTEVFF.

With regard to this clone: The gene names given are mouse names. The read stops 1 residue short of the end of the CDR3; the missing end is completed from the germline J gene. J is TRBJ1-5 and V is TRBV13-1; 7 bases align to TRBD1. The junction had 6 bases not matched to a gene; V was cut back by 1 base and J by 5 bases. This CDR3 spans 15 amino acids. Germline CDR1 and CDR2: NSHNY and SYGAGN. CDR3 residues: CASSDLAGGDQAPLF. CDR3 DNA (partial): TGTGCCAGCAGTGATCTCGCAGGGGGAGACCAGGCTCCGCTT.

About this clone itself: A much larger clone differs from this one at a single base, so this may be a read error. Gene names are mouse gene names. The read finishes 1 residue shy of the CDR3 end, and the germline J gene is used to complete it. Other nucleotide sequences from this sample produce the same CDR3. The chain links TRBV26 to TRBJ2-2; D gene ambiguous. The V end was cut by 2 bases, the J end by 2 bases, with 0 bases between. CDR3 size: 12 residues. Germline V lookup: CDR1 KGHPV, CDR2 FQNQEV (reference sequence). Partial CDR3 DNA: TGTGCCAGCAGTCTGAACACCGGGCAGCTCTAC. The encoded protein is CASSLNTGQLY. From start to end, the CDR3 is CASSLNTGQLYF.

This clone showed up just a few times. Genes and germline are mouse. The observed sequence ends 1 residue before the CDR3 terminus, with the missing tail filled in from the germline J gene. The chain employs TRBV3 and TRBJ1-4; D remains ambiguous. The CDR3 is 13 residues long. Germline CDR1 reads SNHLY; CDR2 reads FYNGKV (reference sequence). Trimming removed 3 bases at V and 4 bases at J, with 6 bases between. Partial CDR3 DNA: TGTGCCAGCAGCTTTGGCAACAACGAAAGATTATTT. It yields the protein CASSFGNNERLF. The full-length CDR3 reads as CASSFGNNERLFF. The full variable domain, in which reference TRBV3 and TRBJ1-4 provide the parts outside the CDR3, is GPKVLQIPSHQIIDMGQMVTLNCDPVSNHLYFYWYKQILGQQMEFLVNFYNGKVMEKSKLFKDQFSVERPDGSYFTLKIQPTALEDSAVYFCASSFGNNERLFFGHGTKLSVL.

This clone is medium-sized in the sample. Gene names denote mouse genes. CDR3 DNA (partial): TGTGCCAGCAGCGCGGGACTTCAGGCTCCGCTT. Amino acid sequence: CASSAGLQAPL. The complete CDR3 reads CASSAGLQAPLF. The chain combines TRBV26 with TRBJ1-5, with D possibly matching TRBD1 (5 bases). Coverage ceases 1 residue before the CDR3 finishes, and the germline J gene fills in the end. The CDR3 runs 12 residues. Deletions cut 6 bases from V and 7 bases from J, with 10 bases between. Germline CDR1 KGHPV, CDR2 FQNQEV (reference sequence).

For this clone: These gene names are mouse names. The CDR3 sequence: CASSESDRGGDTQYF. The CDR3 DNA, read in part, is TGTGCCAGCAGTGAGTCGGACAGGGGGGGAGACACCCAGTAC. V usage is TRBV13-1 and J usage is TRBJ2-5, with 10 bases matching TRBD1. With the read ending 1 residue before the CDR3 end, the germline J gene is used to fill in that end. Per germline, CDR1 NSHNY and CDR2 SYGAGN. The CDR3 spans 15 residues. Unmatched junction bases numbered 5, after V lost 2 bases and J lost 5 bases.

This clone occurred a few times. Genes and germline come from the mouse. The read ends 1 residue early relative to the CDR3; the germline J gene fills the gap. V usage is TRBV26 and J usage is TRBJ2-5; 7 bases are a match to TRBD1. Losses at the gene ends were 4 bases for V and 4 bases for J; bases not matched to a gene: 2. From germline, CDR1 is KGHPV and CDR2 FQNQEV (reference sequence). CDR3 length equals 13 residues. The chain's CDR3 is CASSRQGEDTQYF. CDR3 bases read: TGTGCCAGCAGTCGACAGGGTGAAGACACCCAGTAC.

This clone is medium-sized (0.01 to 0.1%) within its sample. The genes are named according to mouse. The read gets to within 1 residue of the CDR3 end, and the germline J gene fills in the rest. This sequence joins TRBV12-2 and TRBJ2-4; TRBD2 agrees at 13 bases. The CDR3 is 16 amino acids. From germline, CDR1 is SGHLS and CDR2 HYDKME. The junction had 3 bases not matched to a gene; V was cut back by 4 bases and J by 0 bases. CDR3 sequence: CASSLGLGGSQNTLYF. The CDR3 bases that were read are TGTGCCAGCTCCTTGGGACTGGGGGGGAGTCAAAACACCTTGTAC.

This clone was counted only a few times. Genes here carry mouse names. The read ends 1 residue early relative to the CDR3; the germline J gene fills the gap. The rearrangement joins TRBV16 to TRBJ1-1; D not certain. The CDR3 is 14 residues long. Trimming took off 0 bases at V and 0 bases at J, with 5 bases between the two ends. Germline CDR1 is SGHSA and CDR2 is FRNQAP. Incomplete CDR3 DNA: TGTGCAAGCAGCTTAGATCGAACAAACACAGAAGTCTTC. Translation: CASSLDRTNTEVF. The whole CDR3 sequence is CASSLDRTNTEVFF.

By sample share, this clone is medium-sized (0.01 to 0.1%). Gene names refer to mouse genes. The CDR3 end falls 1 residue outside the read, so it is completed with the germline J gene. The chain carries TRBV13-3 and TRBJ1-4; 7 positions agree with TRBD1. Trimming removed 5 bases from V and 5 bases from J; junction bases left unmatched: 3. The germline V gene encodes CDR1 NNHDY and CDR2 SYVADS. The CDR3 is made up of 13 amino acids. The sequenced part of the CDR3 DNA is TGTGCCAGCAGCCGGGACAGAAACGAAAGATTATTT. This encodes CASSRDRNERLF. The CDR3 in its entirety is CASSRDRNERLFF.

This clone is medium-sized by share. The gene names here belong to mouse. The read ends 1 residue before the CDR3 terminus; that terminus is restored from the germline J gene. The chain has TRBV1 and TRBJ2-7; D uncertain. Trimming took 1 base from V and 4 from J, leaving 5 bases between them. The CDR3 is 12 amino acids. Germline V CDR1 and CDR2: NSQYPW, LRSPGD (reference sequence). The sequenced CDR3 bases are TGCACCTGCAGTGCAGGCGTTTATGAACAGTAC. This gives the protein CTCSAGVYEQY. The CDR3 reads in full as CTCSAGVYEQYF.

To note about this clone: Mouse gene names apply. With the read ending 1 residue before the CDR3 end, the germline J gene is used to fill in that end. This chain connects TRBV26 to TRBJ2-4; 10 bases line up with TRBD2. The CDR3 totals 16 residues. With 5 bases clipped from V and 0 bases from J, the junction kept 5 bases outside the gene matches. Germline V gives CDR1 KGHPV, CDR2 FQNQEV (reference sequence). This CDR3 is CASSKLGGTSQNTLYF. Incomplete CDR3 DNA: TGTGCCAGCAGTAAACTGGGGGGGACTAGTCAAAACACCTTGTAC. The complete variable domain, with remaining parts taken from reference TRBV26 and TRBJ2-4, reads NSKVIQTPRYLVKGQGQKAKMRCIPEKGHPVVFWYQQNKNNEFKFLINFQNQEVLQQIDMTEKRFSAECPSNSPCSLEIQSSEAGDSALYLCASSKLGGTSQNTLYFGAGTRLSVL.

Notes on this clone: Gene names are the mouse ones. The read stops 1 residue short of the end of the CDR3; the missing end is completed from the germline J gene. Other DNA sequences of this sample code for an identical CDR3. V gene TRBV26 combines with J gene TRBJ1-1, with D perhaps matching TRBD1 (5 bases). Germline V gene sequence: CDR1 KGHPV, CDR2 FQNQEV (reference sequence). Trimming removed 4 bases from V and 0 bases from J, with 6 bases in between. The CDR3 is 13 amino acids. The CDR3 loop is CASSRTSNTEVFF. CDR3 DNA, as far as it was read: TGTGCCAGCAGTCGGACATCAAACACAGAAGTCTTC.

The sample holds a few counts of this clone. Gene names are the mouse ones. The CDR3 end lies 1 residue beyond the end of the read and is filled in from the germline J gene. This chain joins TRBV3 and TRBJ2-1; no reliable D call. Between the trimmed V and J ends, which lost 8 bases and 0 bases, there was a span of 8 bases. Germline CDR1 and CDR2: SNHLY and FYNGKV (reference sequence). This CDR3 contains 13 residues. This CDR3 reads CASGQNNYAEQFF. The sequenced part of the CDR3 DNA is TGTGCCAGCGGTCAGAATAACTATGCTGAGCAGTTC.